A selection of T cell receptor beta chains follows, all from one sample in a study of PD-1 blockade in classical Hodgkin lymphoma. The assay was immunoSEQ multiplex PCR, and TCRdb's table has in-frame clones only and misses some. The profile shows about 49,000 clones, around 89% of them singletons. This sample comprised peripheral blood mononuclear cells (PBMCs), obtained before the fourth cycle of nivolumab. The origin of the receptors is a human donor with classical Hodgkin lymphoma. The CDR3 runs from the conserved cysteine through the conserved F or W. The order of the fields is V gene, J gene, CDR3 protein.

>TRBV30|TRBJ2-1
CAWGGLAYEQFF
>TRBV2|TRBJ1-2
CASSDVTYGYTF
>TRBV6-5|TRBJ1-1
CASGPWASNTEAFF
>TRBV28|TRBJ1-6
CASSFTSIYNSPLHF
>TRBV5-1|TRBJ2-5
CASSFGLGETQYF
>TRBV19|TRBJ2-1
CASSIGTDYNEQFF
>TRBV4-1|TRBJ1-6
CASSQVKLSSYNSPLHF
>TRBV10-2|TRBJ1-5
CASRLRDNQPQHF
>TRBV7-6|TRBJ1-5
CASSLGLSSNQPQHF
>TRBV2|TRBJ2-1
CATMLGAYNEQFF
>TRBV19|TRBJ2-7
CASRTGQSSSYEQYF
>TRBV6-1|TRBJ1-1
CASKVLRGMNTEAFF
>TRBV2|TRBJ1-5
CAITRDRAFNQPQHF
>TRBV5-6|TRBJ1-3
CASSVSGQGSGNTIYF
>TRBV28|TRBJ1-2
CASSSSLGQGNYGYTF
>TRBV27|TRBJ1-4
CASSPDSDFNEKLFF
>TRBV28|TRBJ2-1
CALAGEGNEQFF
>TRBV19|TRBJ2-3
CASSSVGISDTQYF
>TRBV7-3|TRBJ1-5
CASSLVTGGYQPQHF
>TRBV7-3|TRBJ2-1
CASSLVGDYNEQFF
>TRBV11-3|TRBJ2-6
CASSLRVRQSGANVLTF
>TRBV9|TRBJ2-5
CASSVSRQETQYF
>TRBV6-5|TRBJ2-7
CASSYLGSYEQYF
>TRBV30|TRBJ2-1
CAWEGTGSYNEQFF
>TRBV9|TRBJ2-1
CASSARSRASSYNEQFF
>TRBV6-1|TRBJ2-4
CASRDRSIAKNIQYF
>TRBV6-5|TRBJ1-1
CASRPRVYTEAFF
>TRBV27|TRBJ1-1
CASSLITGHWAFF
>TRBV6-5|TRBJ2-7
CASKRQTSRVQYF
>TRBV28|TRBJ1-2
CASSDRGGYTF
>TRBV28|TRBJ2-6
CASSYLGRGYGANVLTF
>TRBV25-1|TRBJ2-2
CASSDRGPGELFF
>TRBV19|TRBJ2-5
CASSVRGQGTQYF
>TRBV7-3|TRBJ2-1
CASTPELTVREQFF
>TRBV29-1|TRBJ2-3
CSVGGDTQYF
>TRBV6-5|TRBJ2-1
CASSQGDRVHEQFF
>TRBV29-1|TRBJ2-1
CSVSFALLSYNEQFF
>TRBV29-1|TRBJ1-2
CSVEVRQVYGYTF
>TRBV5-1|TRBJ2-1
CASTGTWTGNEQFF
>TRBV6-1|TRBJ2-7
CASSEVDRAYEQYF
>TRBV14|TRBJ1-1
CASSQRDTTEAFF
>TRBV11-3|TRBJ2-3
CASSAQLAGELGTDTQYF
>TRBV2|TRBJ1-1
CAGQGARGTEAFF
>TRBV11-3|TRBJ2-5
CASSLYILPTPLETQYF
>TRBV19|TRBJ2-1
CASSRREFPFGWFF
>TRBV5-1|TRBJ2-2
CASSWGQGERLSGELFF
>TRBV21-1|TRBJ1-4
CASSRCRVGGEKLFF
>TRBV19|TRBJ2-3
CASSIRQGADTQYF
>TRBV27|TRBJ2-7
CASRKQGGTYEQYF
>TRBV5-4|TRBJ1-1
CASSHRDRRNTEAFF
>TRBV10-3|TRBJ2-7
CAISERSYVGPRSYEQYF
>TRBV28|TRBJ2-7
CASSLRGPYEQYF
>TRBV5-1|TRBJ2-5
CASSHTLGGTETQYF
>TRBV2|TRBJ2-5
CASSEKEGVRGETQYF
>TRBV19|TRBJ2-2
CASREREGTGELFF